The clone carrying this TCR beta chain was seen only once. Its antigen remains unknown. Selection for sequencing was limited to patients who had shown CD8+CD57+ cell expansion by flow cytometry. The cohort consisted entirely of patients having severe acquired aplastic anemia. Trimming took off 0 bases at V and 2 bases at J, with 14 bases between the two ends. Germline CDR1 reads MGHDK; CDR2 reads SYGVNS. The CDR3 loop spans 17 amino acids. Investigators profiled TCR beta VDJ and CDR3 from genomic DNA template. TCRdb reprocessed the reads with MiXCR, giving one entry per CDR3 protein. Here the sample spans around 190,000 distinct CDR3 sequences, approximately 48% being singletons. The data were obtained in a study of CD8+CD57+ T cells in acquired aplastic anemia. Background on the study: Sorted cells (CD4+ and CD8+) yielded DNA amounts that averaged approximately 3 ug.

Whole-study findings and limits: CD8+ Simpson's diversity showed no significant patient-control difference.

The chain recombines TRBV25-1 with TRBJ2-1; possibly TRBD2 for D (6 bases). The sequence came from a human donor with aplastic anemia. The sequenced sample was sorted CD4+, CD8+, or CD8+CD57+ T cells (not recorded which) from PBMCs. Here the CDR3 reads CASSEYGGEYPYNEQFF. In DNA form, the CDR3 reads TGTGCCAGCAGTGAATACGGGGGAGAATATCCCTACAATGAGCAGTTCTTC.